The table lists the clone carrying this T cell receptor (beta chain) with many counts. Its antigen is undetermined. The PBMCs originated from roughly 9.6 ml of fresh peripheral blood. Amplification from RNA transcripts yielded the TCR beta CDR3 regions. The first-round RT-PCR employed HTBI primers together with the Qiagen OneStep RT-PCR kit. A multiplex PCR was then performed as the second round. In TCRdb, the multiplex PCR reads were re-called with MiXCR into one record per CDR3 protein. Here the sample spans about 160,000 distinct CDR3 sequences, about two fifths being singletons. The sample belongs to a study of Graves' ophthalmopathy and Graves' hyperthyroidism. About the study: Untreated patients at initial diagnosis provided peripheral blood.

Germline-derived CDR1 and CDR2 are SEHNR and FQNEAQ (reference sequence). This CDR3 has 14 residues. V lost 3 bases, J lost 3 bases, and 12 bases lay in between. Notes on the study in general: Ophthalmopathy progression cases were predicted by the model with 70% to 71% sensitivity and 72.22% specificity. Blood shared most expanded thyroid clonotypes above 0.001 frequency.

The chain uses TRBV7-9 and TRBJ2-7; no clear D gene. Sequencing used peripheral blood. The TCR comes from a man aged 30 to 45 with Graves' ophthalmopathy. DNA of the CDR3: TGTGCCAGCAGCTTTACTCAAGGGATCTACGAGCAGTACTTC. It encodes CASSFTQGIYEQYF.